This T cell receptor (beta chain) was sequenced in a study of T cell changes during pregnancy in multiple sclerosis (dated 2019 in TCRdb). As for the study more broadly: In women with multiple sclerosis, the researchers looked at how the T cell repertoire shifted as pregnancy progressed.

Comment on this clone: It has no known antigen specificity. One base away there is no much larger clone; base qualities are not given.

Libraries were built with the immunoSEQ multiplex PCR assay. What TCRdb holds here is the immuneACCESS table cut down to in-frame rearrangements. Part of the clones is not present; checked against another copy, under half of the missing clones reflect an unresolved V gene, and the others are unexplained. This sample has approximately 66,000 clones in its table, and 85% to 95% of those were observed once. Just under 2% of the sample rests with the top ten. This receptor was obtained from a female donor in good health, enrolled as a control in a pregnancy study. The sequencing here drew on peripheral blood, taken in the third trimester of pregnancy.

In nucleotide form, the sequence is TGTGCCAGCAGCGTAGACCCGACAGGGGGTGCCGGGGAGCTGTTTTTT. Its protein is CASSVDPTGGAGELFF. The sequence joins TRBV9 to TRBJ2-2; the central 9 bases match TRBD1. CDR1 SGDLS and CDR2 YYNGEE were looked up in the germline V gene. Including the terminal cysteine and phenylalanine, the CDR3 comprises 16 residues. Just CDR3 DNA is preserved here, 48 bases in frame from base 1. Trimmed from V: 0 bases; trimmed from J: 6 bases; junction bases lacking a gene match: 6. Full variable domain (CDR3 extended with the reference TRBV9 and TRBJ2-2 proteins): DSGVTQTPKHLITATGQRVTLRCSPRSGDLSVYWYQQSLDQGLQFLIQYYNGEERAKGNILERFSAQQFPDLHSELNLSSLELGDSALYFCASSVDPTGGAGELFFGEGSRLTVL.